Presented here are 16 T cell receptor beta chains from one specimen sequenced in a study of radiation and T cells in renal cell carcinoma (TCRdb year 2020). The time point label, as the study defines it: tumor resected at nephrectomy. The treatment or condition label, read with the paper, signifies: treatment-naive control, cytoreductive nephrectomy. Libraries were prepared through the immunoSEQ multiplex PCR assay. Not all clones reach the TCRdb copy of this immuneACCESS table, which keeps in-frame sequences only. Checked studies attribute under half of the gap to unresolved V genes and leave the rest unexplained. The sample contains around 22,000 clones, roughly 64% of them found a single time. The top ten constitute 22% of the sample. Sample: tumor tissue, taken from a patient whose treatment was nephrectomy without radiotherapy. The receptors were sampled from a man between 40 and 49 years old with renal cell carcinoma.

This chain joins TRBV9 and TRBJ1-6; 8 nucleotides align to TRBD1. Germline V gene lookup returns CDR1 SGDLS and CDR2 YYNGEE. The trim removed 1 base at V and 8 bases at J, leaving 2 bases unmatched. The length of the CDR3 is 14 residues. DNA for the CDR3: TGTGCCAGCAGCGTACAGGGGGCGGATTCACCCCTCCACTTT. Translating it yields CASSVQGADSPLHF.

V usage is TRBV11-2 and J usage is TRBJ1-1, with D perhaps matching TRBD1 (5 bases). The germline V gene encodes CDR1 SGHAT and CDR2 FQNNGV. The V gene lost 1 base and the J gene lost 4 bases, with 16 bases spanning the gap. The CDR3 length is 16 residues. This CDR3 is CASSLGGLDHGTEAFF. The CDR3 DNA is TGTGCCAGCAGCTTAGGGGGACTCGATCACGGCACTGAAGCTTTCTTT.

The chain employs TRBV28 and TRBJ2-2; 7 bases fit TRBD2. V gave up 3 bases and J gave up 7 bases; unmatched junction bases: 5. Germline CDR1 reads MDHEN; CDR2 reads SYDVKM. This CDR3 comprises 14 residues. The CDR3 bases are TGTGCCAGCAGTTTTCGGGGGAGGGTCGGGGAGCTGTTTTTT. Its translation is CASSFRGRVGELFF. Filled out from reference TRBV28 and TRBJ2-2, the complete variable domain reads DVKVTQSSRYLVKRTGEKVFLECVQDMDHENMFWYRQDPGLGLRLIYFSYDVKMKEKGDIPEGYSVSREKKERFSLILESASTNQTSMYLCASSFRGRVGELFFGEGSRLTVL.

The V gene is TRBV11-1, the J gene TRBJ2-1, with D tentatively TRBD1 (6 bases). Trimming shortened V by 5 bases and J by 6 bases, and 17 bases separated the two germline ends. This CDR3 is 15 amino acids long. Germline V CDR1 and CDR2: SGHAT, FQDESV (reference sequence). The CDR3 bases are TGTGCCAGCAGCCCAGGGGTTAGGACGCCCAATGAGCAGTTCTTC. It translates to CASSPGVRTPNEQFF. The full variable domain, rest sourced from reference TRBV11-1 and TRBJ2-1, is EAEVAQSPRYKITEKSQAVAFWCDPISGHATLYWYRQILGQGPELLVQFQDESVVDDSQLPKDRFSAERLKGVDSTLKIQPAELGDSAMYLCASSPGVRTPNEQFFGPGTRLTVL.

The rearrangement uses TRBV2 and TRBJ2-2, with D possibly matching TRBD2 (6 bases). Germline CDR1 reads SNHLY; CDR2 reads FYNNEI. The CDR3 covers 14 residues. The V and J ends lost 10 bases and 5 bases respectively, with 17 bases between them. In DNA, the CDR3 is TGTGCCACTAAGGAGGGAACGGGGACCGGGGAGCTGTTTTTT. Translated, it gives CATKEGTGTGELFF.

The chain combines TRBV19 with TRBJ2-5, with 7 bases identical to TRBD1. The germline CDR1 and CDR2 sequences are LNHDA and SQIVND (reference sequence). After removal of 6 bases from V and 5 bases from J, the junction contained 3 bases not matched to a gene. The CDR3 loop spans 12 amino acids. In DNA form, the CDR3 reads TGTGCCAGTAGCGACAGGGCCGAGACCCAGTACTTC. Translated: CASSDRAETQYF.

The rearrangement uses TRBV29-1 and TRBJ2-6; a weak D match, TRBD2 (5 bases). The V gene lost 0 bases and the J gene lost 1 base, with 10 bases spanning the gap. The CDR3 loop spans 16 amino acids. Germline values: CDR1 SQVTM, CDR2 ANQGSEA. CDR3 sequence reads: CSVEEGSLSGANVLTF. In DNA, the CDR3 is TGCAGCGTTGAAGAGGGGAGTTTATCTGGGGCCAACGTCCTGACTTTC.

The rearrangement uses TRBV6-1 and TRBJ1-4; 9 bases map to TRBD1. The CDR3 is 14 amino acids. In germline, CDR1 is MNHNS, CDR2 SASEGT. The junction had 8 bases not matched to a gene; V was cut back by 10 bases and J by 5 bases. The CDR3 region is CATHPGTGNEKLFF. CDR3 nucleotides: TGTGCCACCCACCCAGGGACAGGGAATGAAAAACTGTTTTTT.

This clone appeared a few times. The chain couples TRBV7-9 to TRBJ2-2, with TRBD1 identical over 7 bases. After removal of 4 bases from V and 0 bases from J, the junction contained 2 bases not matched to a gene. This CDR3 is built from 15 residues. From germline, CDR1 is SEHNR and CDR2 FQNEAQ (reference sequence). The CDR3 DNA reads TGTGCCAGCAGCTCGACAGGGCCGAACACCGGGGAGCTGTTTTTT. Encoded protein: CASSSTGPNTGELFF.

This clone counts as medium-sized (0.01 to 0.1%). The chain couples TRBV29-1 to TRBJ2-3; perhaps D is TRBD1 or TRBD2 (5 bases each). V lost 7 bases and J lost 4, with 18 bases in between. This CDR3 spans 14 amino acids. Germline CDR1 SQVTM, CDR2 ANQGSEA. CDR3 sequence reads: CSAEGDQLADTQYF. DNA for the CDR3: TGCAGCGCCGAAGGGGACCAGCTCGCAGATACGCAGTATTTT.

This clone was detected a few times. J is TRBJ1-1 and V is TRBV5-1, with no clear D. Germline V CDR1 and CDR2: SGHRS, YFSETQ. V was pared by 0 bases and J by 1 base, with 10 bases between. The CDR3 runs to 15 residues. In DNA, the CDR3 is TGCGCCAGCAGCTTGGCCCTGGGAGGGAACACTGAAGCTTTCTTT. Amino acid sequence: CASSLALGGNTEAFF.

The chain couples TRBV10-1 to TRBJ2-7; 11 nucleotides agree with TRBD2. This CDR3 region has 18 residues. V trimming: 5 bases; J trimming: 1 base; junction bases outside the gene matches: 13. The germline V gene has CDR1 WNHNN and CDR2 SYGVQD (reference sequence). The CDR3 nucleotides read TGCGCCAGCAGTCAAACCACATTACTAGCGGGGGAATCCTACGAGCAGTACGTC. Protein sequence: CASSQTTLLAGESYEQYV.

The chain recombines TRBV2 with TRBJ2-7, with TRBD2 matching over 15 bases. CDR1 SNHLY and CDR2 FYNNEI come from the germline V gene. This CDR3 spans 18 amino acids. Trimming took 4 bases from V and 2 from J; bases not matched to a gene: 9. DNA for the CDR3: TGTGCCAGCAGTGTCCCGGGACTAGCGGGAGGCGGGACCTACGAGCAGTACTTC. Amino acids: CASSVPGLAGGGTYEQYF.

V usage is TRBV15 and J usage is TRBJ1-2; D remains ambiguous. Germline CDR1 is LNHNV and CDR2 is YYDKDF (reference sequence). Trimming stripped 0 bases from V and 6 bases from J, with 17 bases between. This CDR3 comprises 16 residues. DNA of the CDR3: TGTGCCACCAGCAGAGACTTGGCGGGGTCGCTCGATGGCTACACCTTC. It codes for CATSRDLAGSLDGYTF.

The rearrangement uses TRBV6-1 and TRBJ2-1; D is uncertain. Germline CDR1 reads MNHNS; CDR2 reads SASEGT. V was pared by 4 bases and J by 4 bases, with 17 bases between. CDR3 length: 16 residues. The CDR3 nucleotides read TGTGCCAGCAGTGTTCTTCCGGGTCAGGCTTACAATGAGCAGTTCTTC. Encoded protein: CASSVLPGQAYNEQFF.

The V call is TRBV11-3, the J call TRBJ2-1, with 9 bases lining up with TRBD1. CDR1 is SGHNT, CDR2 YENEEA, per germline. The V gene end was trimmed by 0 bases and the J gene end by 6 bases; junction bases not matched to a gene: 6. The CDR3 is made up of 16 amino acids. The CDR3 here is CASSLDGGQGTNEQFF. CDR3 DNA: TGTGCCAGCAGCTTAGATGGGGGACAGGGAACCAATGAGCAGTTCTTC.